The 16 T cell receptor beta chains listed next were all sequenced from one sample in a study of T cell responses to AZD1222 COVID-19 vaccine. TCRdb's table, derived via immunoSEQ multiplex PCR, lists solely in-frame clones and lacks some. The sample consists of some 67,000 clones, 83% of them appearing once. The sample here was peripheral blood, taken 28 days after the second AZD1222 dose. The receptors here all came from an adult who received the AZD1222 COVID-19 vaccine.

The chain combines TRBV9 with TRBJ2-1; no definite D call. Per the germline V gene, CDR1 is SGDLS and CDR2 is YYNGEE. CDR3 size: 15 residues. V gave up 0 bases and J gave up 12 bases, with 19 bases separating them. The CDR3 is CASSVAWARGSGQFF. The CDR3, as DNA: TGTGCCAGCAGCGTAGCATGGGCCAGAGGATCGGGGCAGTTCTTC.

V and J are TRBV7-9 and TRBJ1-4; maybe TRBD1 (6 bases). Trimming left V 2 bases short and J 8 bases short, with 18 bases between. The CDR3 loop spans 16 amino acids. Germline V gene data show CDR1 as SEHNR and CDR2 as FQNEAQ (reference sequence). The CDR3 region is CASSLRETGRGEKLFF. CDR3 coding DNA: TGTGCCAGCAGCTTAAGAGAGACAGGTAGAGGGGAAAAACTGTTTTTT.

Written as DNA, the CDR3 is TGTGCCATCGAGGGAGTTCCCGGCAGCTACACCTTC. Its protein is CAIEGVPGSYTF. The gene calls are TRBV7-9 and TRBJ1-2; no firm D call. Germline assignment: CDR1 SEHNR and CDR2 FQNEAQ (reference sequence). There are 12 residues in the CDR3. V lost 10 bases, J lost 9 bases, and 18 bases lay in between.

Here the CDR3 reads CASSVQQGYSNQPQHF. The CDR3 nucleotides read TGTGCCAGTAGTGTACAACAGGGATATAGCAATCAGCCCCAGCATTTT. The V and J genes are TRBV19 and TRBJ1-5; D is perhaps TRBD1 (6 bases). CDR1 LNHDA and CDR2 SQIVND come from the germline V gene (reference sequence). CDR3 length: 16 amino acids. V was shortened by 5 bases and J by 0 bases, with 14 bases between the two germline ends.

The rearrangement uses TRBV12-2 and TRBJ1-2. TRBV12-2 is a pseudogene segment. This CDR3 has 16 residues. CDR3 coding DNA: TGTGCAAGTCGCGCCTTGGCGGAGGGAACTAACTATGGCTACACCTTC. Protein: CASRALAEGTNYGYTF.

The chain links TRBV7-2 to TRBJ2-3; D perhaps matches TRBD2 (5 bases). CDR1 and CDR2 (germline): SGHTA, FQGNSA. Trimming shortened V by 1 base and J by 1 base, and 9 bases separated the two germline ends. The CDR3 is made up of 15 amino acids. The CDR3 DNA reads TGTGCCAGCAGCTTAGGGCGGGCCCGCACAGATACGCAGTATTTT. This gives the protein CASSLGRARTDTQYF. Full variable domain (missing parts from reference TRBV7-2 and TRBJ2-3): GAGVSQSPSNKVTEKGKDVELRCDPISGHTALYWYRQSLGQGLEFLIYFQGNSAPDKSGLPSDRFSAERTGGSVSTLTIQRTQQEDSAVYLCASSLGRARTDTQYFGPGTRLTVL.

The rearrangement uses TRBV13 and TRBJ2-5; D might be TRBD2 (7 bases). V lost 6 bases to trimming and J lost 1 base, with 12 bases between them. Looked up from germline, CDR1 is PRHDT and CDR2 is FYEKMQ (reference sequence). The CDR3 consists of 14 residues. DNA of the CDR3: TGTGCCAGCAGTCTCCGGGGGGCCCAAGAGACCCAGTACTTC. Translating it yields CASSLRGAQETQYF.

The J gene is TRBJ1-3, the V gene TRBV9; the D gene is possibly TRBD1 (6 bases). Germline assignment: CDR1 SGDLS and CDR2 YYNGEE. This CDR3 is built from 15 residues. The V end was cut by 0 bases, the J end by 4 bases, with 11 bases between. The CDR3 nucleotides read TGTGCCAGCAGCGTAGAAGGGGGGAGAGGAAACACCATATATTTT. Amino acids: CASSVEGGRGNTIYF.

This clone was counted a few times. The CDR3 sequence: CASRPGGQGSYEQYF. The CDR3 bases are TGTGCCAGCAGGCCAGGGGGACAGGGATCCTACGAGCAGTACTTC. The chain uses TRBV2 and TRBJ2-7, with 9 bases identical to TRBD1. V was pared by 6 bases and J by 1 base, with 7 bases of the junction left unmatched. There are 15 residues in the CDR3. In germline, CDR1 is SNHLY, CDR2 FYNNEI. Complete variable domain (other parts from reference TRBV2 and TRBJ2-7): EPEVTQTPSHQVTQMGQEVILRCVPISNHLYFYWYRQILGQKVEFLVSFYNNEISEKSEIFDDQFSVERPDGSNFTLKIRSTKLEDSAMYFCASRPGGQGSYEQYFGPGTRLTVT.

The gene calls are TRBV6-4 and TRBJ2-5; 8 positions agree with TRBD1. V lost 2 bases to trimming and J lost 9 bases; unmatched junction nucleotides: 11. CDR1 is MRHNA, CDR2 SNTAGT, per germline. The CDR3 extends over 15 amino acids. CDR3 in DNA: TGTGCCAGCAGTGACAGGACAGGGCCGGGATCGGCCCAGTACTTC. Translated: CASSDRTGPGSAQYF.

This rearrangement joins TRBV6-4 to TRBJ2-2, with a tentative D call TRBD1 (6 bases). Germline loops: CDR1 MRHNA, CDR2 SNTAGT. The CDR3 length is 15 residues. Trimming left V 6 bases short and J 2 bases short, with 13 bases between. The CDR3 sequence: CASRDRDTNTGELFF. The CDR3 DNA sequence: TGTGCCAGCAGAGACCGGGACACTAACACCGGGGAGCTGTTTTTT.

The chain joins TRBV11-2 to TRBJ1-1; TRBD1 is a possible D gene (6 bases). The germline V gene has CDR1 SGHAT and CDR2 FQNNGV. The CDR3 spans 15 residues. Trimming cost V 6 bases and J 3 bases, with 17 bases left between them. The chain's CDR3 is CASSLQGGRDTEAFF. Written as DNA, the CDR3 is TGTGCCAGCAGTTTACAGGGAGGGAGGGACACTGAAGCTTTCTTT.

The V and J genes are TRBV12-3 or TRBV12-4 and TRBJ2-7; 9 nucleotides align to TRBD1. The CDR3 is 13 amino acids. J was trimmed by 1 base and V by 8 bases; bases with no gene match: 3. The CDR3 DNA sequence: TGTGCCAGCGGGACAGGGATGTCCTACGAGCAGTACTTC. As protein: CASGTGMSYEQYF.

This chain links TRBV28 with TRBJ1-2, with 9 bases matching TRBD1. Trimming cost V 3 bases and J 2 bases; bases outside gene matches: 4. The V gene's germline CDR1 is MDHEN and CDR2 SYDVKM. This CDR3 spans 15 amino acids. The CDR3 region is CASSFTGGLNYGYTF. CDR3 in DNA: TGTGCCAGCAGTTTCACAGGGGGCCTGAACTATGGCTACACCTTC.

The chain is built from TRBV7-8 and TRBJ1-2, with a weak D call TRBD1 (5 bases). V was shortened by 1 base and J by 7 bases, with 16 bases between the two germline ends. In germline, CDR1 is SGHVS, CDR2 FQNEAQ. The CDR3 totals 15 residues. CDR3 loop: CASSLGAGRAGGYTF. In nucleotides, the CDR3 is TGTGCCAGCAGCTTAGGCGCCGGCAGGGCGGGTGGCTACACCTTC. The variable domain in full, with the rest retrieved from reference TRBV7-8 and TRBJ1-2, is GAGVSQSPRYKVAKRGQDVALRCDPISGHVSLFWYQQALGQGPEFLTYFQNEAQLDKSGLPSDRFFAERPEGSVSTLKIQRTQQEDSAVYLCASSLGAGRAGGYTFGSGTRLTVV.

The chain employs TRBV6-5 and TRBJ1-1; 8 nucleotides align to TRBD1. There are 16 residues in the CDR3. The J segment lost 0 bases and the V segment lost 0 bases, leaving 3 bases of the junction unmatched. Germline-derived CDR1 and CDR2 are MNHEY and SVGAGI. This CDR3 reads CASSYSTGEMNTEAFF. CDR3 nucleotides: TGTGCCAGCAGTTACTCGACAGGGGAGATGAACACTGAAGCTTTCTTT.